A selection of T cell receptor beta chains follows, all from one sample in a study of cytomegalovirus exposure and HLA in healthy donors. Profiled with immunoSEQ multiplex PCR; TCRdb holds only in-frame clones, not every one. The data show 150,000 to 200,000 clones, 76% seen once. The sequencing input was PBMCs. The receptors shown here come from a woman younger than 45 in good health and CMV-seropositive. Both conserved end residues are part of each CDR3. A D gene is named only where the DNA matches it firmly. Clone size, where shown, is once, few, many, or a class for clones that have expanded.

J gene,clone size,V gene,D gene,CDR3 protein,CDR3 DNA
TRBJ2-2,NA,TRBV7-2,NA,CASRTLRGAIGELFF,TGTGCCAGCAGGACACTCCGGGGGGCCATCGGGGAGCTGTTTTTT
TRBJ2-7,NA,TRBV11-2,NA,CASSLAGISYEQYF,TGTGCCAGCAGCTTAGCAGGCATCTCCTACGAGCAGTACTTC
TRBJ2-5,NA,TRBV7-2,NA,CASSQGAAPGETQYF,TGTGCCAGCAGCCAAGGAGCGGCCCCTGGAGAGACCCAGTACTTC
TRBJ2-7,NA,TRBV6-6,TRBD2,CASSSGGIYEQYF,TGTGCCAGCAGTAGCGGGGGTATCTACGAGCAGTACTTC
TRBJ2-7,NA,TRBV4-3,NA,CASSQTAGTYEQYF,TGCGCCAGCAGCCAAACGGCAGGGACCTACGAGCAGTACTTC
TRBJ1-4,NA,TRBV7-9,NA,CASSSPRGATNEKLFF,TGTGCCAGCAGCTCCCCCAGAGGCGCAACTAATGAAAAACTGTTTTTT
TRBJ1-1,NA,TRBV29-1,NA,CSVAAGNTEAFF,TGCAGCGTTGCTGCGGGGAACACTGAAGCTTTCTTT
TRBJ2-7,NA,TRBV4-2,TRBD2,CASSQGGWGGDPDTSYEQYF,TGTGCCAGCAGCCAAGGGGGCTGGGGGGGGGACCCAGATACCTCCTACGAGCAATACTTC
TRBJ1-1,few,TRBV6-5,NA,CASSSTVNTEAFF,TGTGCCAGCAGTTCCACAGTGAACACTGAAGCTTTCTTT
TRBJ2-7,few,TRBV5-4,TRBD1,CASSLTGVSEQYF,TGTGCCAGCAGCTTGACAGGGGTGTCCGAGCAGTACTTC
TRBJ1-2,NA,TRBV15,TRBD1,CATSRDLDRVGGYTF,TGTGCCACCAGCAGAGACCTTGACAGGGTGGGAGGCTACACCTTC
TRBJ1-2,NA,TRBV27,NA,CAVYRGFNYGYTF,TGTGCCGTATATAGGGGGTTTAACTATGGCTACACCTTC
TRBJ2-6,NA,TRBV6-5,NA,CASSLSGANGLTF,TGTGCCAGCAGTCTGTCTGGGGCCAACGGCCTGACTTTC
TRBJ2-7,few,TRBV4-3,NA,CASSQVVSYEQYF,TGCGCCAGCAGCCAAGTCGTCTCCTACGAGCAGTACTTC
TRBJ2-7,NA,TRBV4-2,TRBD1,CASSNSGTGFLAYEQYF,TGTGCCAGCAGCAACTCCGGGACAGGGTTCCTAGCCTACGAGCAGTACTTC
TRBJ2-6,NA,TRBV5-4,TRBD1,CASSYNRGSGANVLTF,TGTGCCAGCAGCTACAACAGGGGGTCTGGGGCCAACGTCCTGACTTTC
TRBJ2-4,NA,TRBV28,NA,CASSLRLPGKNIQYF,TGTGCCAGCAGTTTACGCCTCCCAGGCAAAAACATTCAGTACTTC
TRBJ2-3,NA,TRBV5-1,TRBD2,CASSFSTSGAEYF,TGCGCCAGCAGCTTTTCGACTAGCGGGGCTGAGTATTTT
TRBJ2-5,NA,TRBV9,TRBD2,CASSVDTGGPLETQYF,TGTGCCAGCAGCGTAGATACGGGGGGGCCGCTAGAGACCCAGTACTTC
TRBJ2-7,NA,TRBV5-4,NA,CASSLTGLPQQYF,TGTGCCAGCAGCTTGACAGGGCTCCCCCAGCAGTACTTC
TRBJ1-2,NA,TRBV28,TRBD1,CASSPTGIGYGYTF,TGTGCCAGCAGCCCGACAGGGATTGGCTATGGCTACACCTTC
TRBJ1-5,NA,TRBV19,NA,CASSIERRSFHSNQPQHF,TGTGCCAGTAGTATAGAGAGGAGATCCTTCCATAGCAATCAGCCCCAGCATTTT
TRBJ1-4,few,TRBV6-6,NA,CASRSGANEKLFF,TGTGCCAGCAGGTCAGGGGCTAATGAAAAACTGTTTTTT
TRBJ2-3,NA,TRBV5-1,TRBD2,CASSSRGGDPDTQYF,TGCGCCAGCAGCTCGAGGGGAGGGGATCCAGATACGCAGTATTTT